The next 3 T cell receptor beta chains were all read from a single sample in a study of CD8+CD57+ T cells in acquired aplastic anemia (dated by TCRdb to 2016 to 2019). The patients picked for sequencing were ones in whom flow cytometry had shown an expansion of CD8+CD57+ cells. The sequencer listed for this sample is Illumina HiSeq 2000. TCR beta VDJ combination and CDR3 sequence profiling used genomic DNA as the template. Through fastp at Q25 and MiXCR, TCRdb rebuilt clones from the public reads, retaining in-frame beta chains. A single entry per CDR3 protein holds the most common genes and DNA from its merged rows. This sample holds roughly 180,000 distinct CDR3 sequences; 50% to 65% were observed only once. The ten largest clones capture roughly 42% of the sample. Input material: sorted CD4+, CD8+, or CD8+CD57+ T cells (not recorded which) from PBMCs. Receptors originate from a human donor with aplastic anemia.

The chain links TRBV19 to TRBJ2-5; 10 positions agree with TRBD1. Trimming at V came to 5 bases and at J to 4 bases, leaving 4 bases not matched to a gene. This CDR3 is 14 amino acids long. Germline V gene sequence: CDR1 LNHDA, CDR2 SQIVND (reference sequence). The CDR3 here is CASSGTGVGETQYF. The CDR3 nucleotides read TGTGCCAGTAGTGGGACAGGGGTTGGAGAGACCCAGTACTTC.

The chain employs TRBV20-1 and TRBJ2-5; weak D call: TRBD2 (7 bases). V was pared by 5 bases and J by 2 bases, with 15 bases between. The CDR3 is made up of 14 amino acids. CDR1 DFQATT and CDR2 SNEGSKA come from the germline V gene (reference sequence). The CDR3 coding sequence is TGCAGTGCTCGTGGAGGGGGGGGGCAAGAGACCCAGTACTTC. Encoded protein: CSARGGGGQETQYF.

The gene calls are TRBV10-3 and TRBJ1-6, with 7 positions matching TRBD1. CDR3 length: 15 amino acids. The V gene end was trimmed by 5 bases and the J gene end by 5 bases; junction bases not matched to a gene: 6. Germline-derived CDR1 and CDR2 are ENHRY and SYGVKD. CDR3 residues: CAISPRDSDNSPLHF. CDR3 nucleotide sequence: TGTGCCATCAGTCCTCGGGACAGCGATAATTCACCCCTCCACTTT.